This entry features one T cell receptor beta chain sequence. These data are taken from a study of blood T cell repertoires in COVID-19. Looking at the study overall: COVID-19 samples collected from the United States, Italy and Spain covered acute and convalescent phases. PBMCs, B-cell-depleted T cells, or T cells were the source of the cDNA or gDNA that made up the material.

How the authors handled the data: Amplification of reference gene primers provided the estimated nucleated cell counts. This table comes from immunoSEQ multiplex PCR, and its TCRdb copy is limited to in-frame clones, with some not included. V and J calls plus clone size are reproduced from that table; the DNA served to infer D and trimming. The table records over 150,000 clones, about 85% of them present only once. The CDR3 loop spans 14 amino acids. From germline, CDR1 is SGHDN and CDR2 FVKESK. V dropped 4 bases and J dropped 6 bases, with 15 bases sitting between them. Input material: peripheral blood. The sequence was obtained from a man in his forties with acute or convalescent COVID-19. The chain has TRBV14 and TRBJ1-2; the D gene is possibly TRBD1 (5 bases). This CDR3 reads CASSRSPGRDGYTF. CDR3 coding DNA: TGTGCCAGCAGCCGATCCCCAGGGAGGGATGGCTACACCTTC.